The 12 T cell receptor beta chains below all came from one sample that was sequenced in a study of T cell responses to AZD1222 COVID-19 vaccine. Profiling relied on immunoSEQ multiplex PCR, and the TCRdb table lists in-frame clones only, not all of them. The sample carries about 150,000 clones, around 93% recorded once. Here the sequenced sample was peripheral blood, taken on day 0 of AZD1222 vaccination. These TCRs come from an adult in good health.

V and J are TRBV19 and TRBJ2-5, with 9 bases aligning to TRBD2. The CDR3 runs 14 residues. Germline V lookup: CDR1 LNHDA, CDR2 SQIVND (reference sequence). V dropped 3 bases and J dropped 5; count of bases not matched to a gene: 4. The CDR3 sequence is CASSIWRGGETQYF. Written as DNA, the CDR3 is TGTGCCAGTAGTATCTGGCGGGGGGGTGAGACCCAGTACTTC.

The gene calls are TRBV30 and TRBJ2-5, with D possibly TRBD2 on 5 matching bases. The CDR3 runs to 12 residues. Germline CDR1 GTSNPN, CDR2 SVGIG (reference sequence). V lost 2 bases and J 5 bases, leaving 9 bases between the germline ends. The CDR3: CAWSPPGETQYF. Written as DNA, the CDR3 is TGTGCCTGGAGTCCCCCGGGGGAGACCCAGTACTTC.

In DNA form, the CDR3 reads TGTGCCAGTAGTATAGTCCTAGCACGAGCGTATGAAAACATTCAGTACTTC. Translating it yields CASSIVLARAYENIQYF. The chain uses TRBV19 and TRBJ2-4, with D tentatively TRBD2 (5 bases). V was cut by 1 base and J by 5 bases, with 18 bases left in between. The germline V gene has CDR1 LNHDA and CDR2 SQIVND (reference sequence). This CDR3 is 17 amino acids long.

J is TRBJ1-1 and V is TRBV10-3; the match to TRBD1 covers 8 bases. Germline V lookup: CDR1 ENHRY, CDR2 SYGVKD. CDR3 length: 15 amino acids. Trimming at V came to 2 bases and at J to 1 base, leaving 3 bases not matched to a gene. CDR3 residues: CAISEPTGGNTEAFF. CDR3 nucleotide sequence: TGTGCCATCAGTGAGCCAACAGGGGGGAACACTGAAGCTTTCTTT.

The chain carries TRBV4-1 and TRBJ2-3; 7 nucleotides line up with TRBD1. The length of the CDR3 is 18 residues. In germline, CDR1 is MGHRA, CDR2 YSYEKL. Losses at the gene ends were 1 base for V and 1 base for J; bases not matched to a gene: 11. CDR3 protein: CASSQVPLSGTGTDTQYF. For the CDR3, the DNA is TGCGCCAGCAGCCAAGTACCCCTTTCCGGGACAGGCACAGATACGCAGTATTTT.

V is TRBV28 and J is TRBJ1-4, with TRBD1 matching 8 bases. V lost 6 bases to trimming and J lost 7 bases; unmatched junction nucleotides: 10. CDR1 is MDHEN and CDR2 is SYDVKM in the germline V gene. The CDR3 has 15 residues. CDR3 nucleotide sequence: TGTGCCAGCAGAGACACGGACAGGGTAGCTGAAAAACTGTTTTTT. Its translation is CASRDTDRVAEKLFF. Variable domain in full (rest from reference TRBV28 and TRBJ1-4): DVKVTQSSRYLVKRTGEKVFLECVQDMDHENMFWYRQDPGLGLRLIYFSYDVKMKEKGDIPEGYSVSREKKERFSLILESASTNQTSMYLCASRDTDRVAEKLFFGSGTQLSVL.

The genes are TRBV12-3 or TRBV12-4 and TRBJ2-2; D ambiguous. The CDR3 length is 13 residues. Trimming removed 7 bases from V and 1 base from J, with 7 bases in between. The DNA for the CDR3 is TGTGCCAGCACCCACAGGAACACCGGGGAGCTGTTTTTT. As protein: CASTHRNTGELFF.

This chain uses TRBV6-5 with TRBJ1-2, with 8 positions matching TRBD1. Germline values: CDR1 MNHEY, CDR2 SVGAGI. With 6 bases clipped from V and 3 bases from J, the junction kept 9 bases outside the gene matches. This CDR3 is 15 amino acids long. CDR3 DNA sequence: TGTGCCAGCAGGGGCCAGGGGGCAGGAGACTATGGCTACACCTTC. Residues: CASRGQGAGDYGYTF.

This rearrangement joins TRBV6-5 to TRBJ2-3, with 14 positions matching TRBD2. The CDR3 length is 15 residues. J gave up 3 bases and V 6 bases, and 2 bases lay outside the gene matches. The germline V gene has CDR1 MNHEY and CDR2 SVGAGI. CDR3 loop: CASRRTSGRTDTQYF. The DNA for the CDR3 is TGTGCCAGCAGGCGGACTAGCGGGAGGACAGATACGCAGTATTTT.

The chain is built from TRBV2 and TRBJ1-5; TRBD1 might be the D (5 bases). Germline V gene data show CDR1 as SNHLY and CDR2 as FYNNEI. The length of the CDR3 is 13 residues. The V end lost 3 bases, the J end lost 9 bases, and 12 bases lay between the germline ends. CDR3 protein: CASSDYDRTPQHF. The CDR3 DNA is TGTGCCAGCAGTGACTACGACAGAACGCCCCAGCATTTT. Full variable domain (missing parts from reference TRBV2 and TRBJ1-5): EPEVTQTPSHQVTQMGQEVILRCVPISNHLYFYWYRQILGQKVEFLVSFYNNEISEKSEIFDDQFSVERPDGSNFTLKIRSTKLEDSAMYFCASSDYDRTPQHFGDGTRLSIL.

The J gene is TRBJ1-2, the V gene TRBV7-9; D gene unclear. V was cut by 1 base and J by 6 bases, with 9 bases left in between. The CDR3 is 13 amino acids. The germline V gene encodes CDR1 SEHNR and CDR2 FQNEAQ (reference sequence). For the CDR3, the DNA is TGTGCCAGCAGCTTAGGGGGAGATCATGGCTACACCTTC. Translation: CASSLGGDHGYTF. Filled out from reference TRBV7-9 and TRBJ1-2, the complete variable domain reads DTGVSQNPRHKITKRGQNVTFRCDPISEHNRLYWYRQTLGQGPEFLTYFQNEAQLEKSRLLSDRFSAERPKGSFSTLEIQRTEQGDSAMYLCASSLGGDHGYTFGSGTRLTVV.

The chain joins TRBV28 to TRBJ2-3; D is possibly TRBD1 (7 bases). The CDR3 is 17 residues long. Germline-derived CDR1 and CDR2 are MDHEN and SYDVKM. V lost 5 bases, J lost 1 base, and 19 bases lay in between. The CDR3 reads CASSLWGSGQGTDTQYF. The DNA for the CDR3 is TGTGCCAGCAGTCTTTGGGGTAGCGGACAGGGCACAGATACGCAGTATTTT.